This TCR beta chain was profiled in a study of identical twins. Study-wide points: Memory repertoires showed no such pattern, whereas abundant cord blood beta clonotypes carried fewer insertions. For zero-insertion analyses, partial confounding could come from invariant MAIT and iNKT cells.

Germline lookup yields CDR1 MNHEY and CDR2 SMNVEV (reference sequence). This CDR3 has 15 residues. J lost 2 bases, V lost 4 bases, and 6 bases had no gene match. Carrying unique molecular identifiers, the cDNA also gained a universal primer site through template switching. Using its own MiXCR run on the 5' RACE reads, TCRdb lists one record per CDR3 protein. This repertoire shows about 240,000 distinct CDR3 sequences, under 12% found once; its top ten account for approximately 9.1%. Comment on this clonotype: The antigen is undetermined.

The V gene is TRBV27, the J gene TRBJ2-3; 7 bases align to TRBD1. The receptor's source is a man in his fifties in good health. What was sequenced was memory T cells sorted from blood. The CDR3 coding sequence is TGTGCCAGCAGTTCTGACAGGGCGTACACAGATACGCAGTATTTT. Translating it yields CASSSDRAYTDTQYF.